This entry features one T cell receptor (beta chain) sequence. Its antigen is not known. The time point denotes: week 47, end of study. A single vaccine dose contained 300 ug of mutant IDH1 20-mer peptide, and topical imiquimod was used with it. The data were produced by immunoSEQ multiplex PCR, yet TCRdb's version contains in-frame clones alone and is incomplete. This table has about 56,000 clones, 83% appearing once. The sample originates from a study of a mutant IDH1 vaccine in newly diagnosed glioma. Study-level background: The therapy given earlier, which was standard therapy, consisted of radiotherapy, temozolomide, or both, and most of the patients received both.

CDR3 length equals 14 residues. V was pared by 10 bases and J by 0 bases, with 8 bases of the junction left unmatched. From germline, CDR1 is LNHDA and CDR2 SQIVND (reference sequence). The rearrangement links TRBV19 to TRBJ2-7, with 8 bases matching TRBD1. This specimen consisted of PBMCs, obtained from a glioma patient whose treatment included an IDH1 peptide vaccine. The clonotype comes from a woman between 50 and 59 years old with glioma. The CDR3 bases are TGTGCCACTAAGCAGGGGGCAACCTCCTACGAGCAGTACTTC. Its translation is CATKQGATSYEQYF. Complete variable domain (other parts from reference TRBV19 and TRBJ2-7): DGGITQSPKYLFRKEGQNVTLSCEQNLNHDAMYWYRQDPGQGLRLIYYSQIVNDFQKGDIAEGYSVSREKKESFPLTVTSAQKNPTAFYLCATKQGATSYEQYFGPGTRLTVT.